This T cell receptor (beta chain) was captured in a study of blood T cell repertoires in COVID-19. Across the whole study: Sites in the United States, Italy and Spain provided acute and convalescent COVID-19 samples. Sample material is recorded as cDNA or gDNA derived from T cells, B-cell-depleted T cells, or PBMCs.

The CDR3 runs 14 residues. Per germline, CDR1 MNHEY and CDR2 SMNVEV (reference sequence). V gave up 5 bases and J gave up 4 bases, with 14 bases separating them. Original processing notes: Reference gene primer amplification in the assay estimated nucleated cell counts. Produced via immunoSEQ multiplex PCR; TCRdb's table is partial and in-frame only. From that table come the V and J calls and clone size; the DNA was used to work out D and trimming. Among a few hundred thousand clones listed, about 85% were seen once. This clone was seen more than once but under ten times. The sequence was collected from a man aged 18-30 years with active or convalescent COVID-19. Sequencing was done on a sample of peripheral blood. V and J are TRBV27 and TRBJ1-2; D may be TRBD1 (6 bases). The CDR3, as DNA: TGTGCCAGCAGTCCCACCCAGGGGACCTATGGCTACACCTTC. As protein: CASSPTQGTYGYTF.